Shown below are 25 T cell receptor beta chains from a single sample sequenced in a study of identical twins (dated by TCRdb to the mid-2010s). The library was obtained by 5' RACE. These reads were obtained on an Illumina HiSeq 2000. TCRdb trimmed public reads at Q25 via fastp, called clones via MiXCR and kept in-frame beta chains. A single entry per CDR3 protein holds the most common genes and DNA from its merged rows. Counted in this sample were hundreds of thousands of distinct CDR3 sequences; roughly 18% of them appeared once. 13% of the sample comes from the top ten. The data also belong to a second study, concerning T cells expressing NK-cell markers.

Sequenced input: PBMCs. The receptors come from a woman between 18 and 30 years old in good health.

Only a few counts were recorded for this clonotype. The rearrangement links TRBV20-1 to TRBJ2-7; 10 nucleotides match TRBD1. The trim removed 3 bases at V and 0 bases at J, leaving 5 bases unmatched. Germline values: CDR1 DFQATT, CDR2 SNEGSKA (reference sequence). The CDR3 totals 15 residues. The CDR3 nucleotides read TGCAGTGCTAGTACCGGGACAGGGGACTCCTACGAGCAGTACTTC. This codes for CSASTGTGDSYEQYF.

This clonotype showed up just a few times. The V call is TRBV20-1, the J call TRBJ1-2; D may be TRBD1 (5 bases). Germline CDR1 DFQATT, CDR2 SNEGSKA (reference sequence). The CDR3 contains 13 residues. With 3 bases removed from V and 5 bases from J, the gap between germline ends came to 13 bases. The CDR3: CSARGDRSYGYTF. DNA of the CDR3: TGCAGTGCTAGGGGCGACAGATCTTATGGCTACACCTTC.

This clonotype was observed a handful of times. The chain combines TRBV4-2 with TRBJ1-5; D uncertain. The ends were cut back, 3 bases at V and 3 bases at J, with 6 bases in the middle. The CDR3 is 13 residues long. Per germline, CDR1 LGHNA and CDR2 YNFKEQ. The CDR3 region is CASSQGYNQPQHF. CDR3 coding DNA: TGTGCCAGCAGCCAGGGATACAATCAGCCCCAGCATTTT.

The CDR3 reads CASSLREGGNQPQHF. CDR3 nucleotide sequence: TGTGCCAGCAGCTTACGGGAGGGAGGCAATCAGCCCCAGCATTTT. The chain links TRBV4-2 to TRBJ1-5; D is undetermined. Germline CDR1 and CDR2: LGHNA and YNFKEQ. The CDR3 is 15 amino acids. V was shortened by 5 bases and J by 2 bases, with 13 bases between the two germline ends.

The chain employs TRBV5-6 and TRBJ2-4; 8 bases fit TRBD2. This CDR3 is 16 amino acids long. With 4 bases clipped from V and 8 bases from J, the junction kept 14 bases outside the gene matches. The V gene's germline CDR1 is SGHDT and CDR2 YYEEEE. CDR3 residues: CASSLSPGGGSDIQYF. DNA of the CDR3: TGTGCCAGCAGCCTATCCCCCGGGGGGGGATCGGACATTCAGTACTTC.

This clonotype appeared a few times. The chain recombines TRBV9 with TRBJ2-7, with TRBD2 identical over 9 bases. CDR3 length: 14 amino acids. Per the germline V gene, CDR1 is SGDLS and CDR2 is YYNGEE. Losses at the gene ends were 4 bases for V and 2 bases for J; bases not matched to a gene: 4. The CDR3 DNA reads as TGTGCCAGCAGCCCTATAGCGGGGGCCTACGAGCAGTACTTC. It encodes CASSPIAGAYEQYF.

V gene TRBV12-3 or TRBV12-4 combines with J gene TRBJ1-4, with a weak D call TRBD1 (6 bases). Deletions cut 4 bases from V and 8 bases from J, with 17 bases between. This CDR3 spans 15 amino acids. The CDR3 protein is CASSSGGAGKEKLFF. In DNA form, the CDR3 reads TGTGCCAGCAGTTCCGGGGGCGCGGGCAAAGAAAAACTGTTTTTT.

The chain recombines TRBV20-1 with TRBJ2-1, with D possibly matching TRBD2 (5 bases). Germline CDR1 DFQATT, CDR2 SNEGSKA (reference sequence). This CDR3 has 15 residues. Trimming stripped 3 bases from V and 6 bases from J, with 18 bases between. In DNA form, the CDR3 reads TGCAGTGCTAGGTCTACCCGGGATGTGGGCAATGAGCAGTTCTTC. It translates to CSARSTRDVGNEQFF.

J is TRBJ2-7 and V is TRBV12-3 or TRBV12-4; 10 nucleotides line up with TRBD2. The trim removed 6 bases at V and 1 base at J, leaving 3 bases unmatched. CDR3 size: 14 residues. The CDR3 spells CASSGLAVSYEQYF. CDR3 bases: TGTGCCAGCAGCGGACTAGCGGTTTCCTACGAGCAGTACTTC.

The V gene is TRBV20-1, the J gene TRBJ1-5; D is uncertain. The CDR3 loop spans 14 amino acids. CDR1 and CDR2 (germline): DFQATT, SNEGSKA (reference sequence). V was clipped by 0 bases and J by 2 bases, with 8 bases between them. The CDR3 spells CSARDPDGNQPQHF. CDR3 coding DNA: TGCAGTGCTAGAGATCCTGACGGCAATCAGCCCCAGCATTTT.

The chain links TRBV7-9 to TRBJ2-7; 10 bases agree with TRBD2. J lost 5 bases, V lost 5 bases, and 9 bases had no gene match. In germline, CDR1 is SEHNR, CDR2 FQNEAQ (reference sequence). The CDR3 sequence is 15 residues long. The CDR3 protein is CASSPRAGGPNEQYF. The CDR3 nucleotides are TGTGCCAGCAGCCCACGAGCGGGAGGGCCCAACGAGCAGTACTTC.

This clonotype was detected only a few times. CDR3 residues: CASSPRVGRDTQYF. DNA for the CDR3: TGTGCCAGCAGCCCTCGAGTCGGGCGGGATACGCAGTATTTT. This sequence joins TRBV5-5 and TRBJ2-3; no reliable D call. CDR1 is SGHKS, CDR2 YYEKEE, per germline (reference sequence). V lost 4 bases to trimming and J lost 6 bases, with 15 bases between them. The CDR3 runs to 14 residues.

This clonotype has only a few counts. The rearrangement uses TRBV10-3 and TRBJ2-3, with 13 bases that match TRBD2. The CDR3 sequence is 14 residues long. Per germline, CDR1 ENHRY and CDR2 SYGVKD. J was trimmed by 3 bases and V by 6 bases; bases with no gene match: 0. CDR3 loop: CAIRTSGGTDTQYF. DNA of the CDR3: TGTGCCATCAGGACTAGCGGGGGGACAGATACGCAGTATTTT.

The chain is built from TRBV12-3 or TRBV12-4 and TRBJ1-5; 7 positions match TRBD1. Losses at the gene ends were 7 bases for V and 2 bases for J; bases not matched to a gene: 2. The CDR3 runs 13 residues. CDR3 sequence reads: CASTDRGNQPQHF. The CDR3 bases are TGTGCCAGCACCGACAGGGGCAATCAGCCCCAGCATTTT.

This clonotype has a handful of counts. This sequence joins TRBV27 and TRBJ2-7; 10 nucleotides agree with TRBD1. CDR1 and CDR2 (germline): MNHEY, SMNVEV (reference sequence). This CDR3 region has 13 residues. Trimming took 5 bases from V and 11 from J; bases not matched to a gene: 9. In nucleotides, the CDR3 is TGTGCCAGCAGTCCTATTACCGGGACAGGGGAGTACTTC. Its translation is CASSPITGTGEYF.

This clonotype turned up a few times. This chain uses TRBV20-1 with TRBJ1-2; 7 bases are a match to TRBD1. CDR1 and CDR2 from the germline V gene are DFQATT and SNEGSKA (reference sequence). The CDR3 totals 14 residues. Germline trimming cut 0 bases from V and 3 bases from J; bases unmatched to any gene: 4. CDR3 in DNA: TGCAGTGCTAGAGATAGACAGGGAGACTATGGCTACACCTTC. It yields the protein CSARDRQGDYGYTF.

The CDR3 reads CASSNRESGTEAFF. For the CDR3, the DNA is TGTGCCAGCAGTAACAGGGAGTCTGGCACTGAAGCTTTCTTT. The chain combines TRBV12-3 or TRBV12-4 with TRBJ1-1, with a weak D call TRBD1 (6 bases). The CDR3 is 14 amino acids. V was trimmed by 5 bases and J by 4 bases, leaving 14 bases between them.

This sequence joins TRBV4-1 and TRBJ2-1, with D maybe TRBD2 (5 bases). Trimming removed 1 base at V and 8 bases at J, with 12 bases between. The CDR3 covers 14 residues. Germline CDR1 MGHRA, CDR2 YSYEKL. The CDR3 DNA sequence: TGCGCCAGCAGCCAAGTCGGACTGCTGGATGAGCAGTTCTTC. It codes for CASSQVGLLDEQFF.

The gene calls are TRBV2 and TRBJ2-1; 9 positions agree with TRBD2. The V segment lost 5 bases and the J segment 0 bases; nucleotides outside the gene matches: 2. The germline V gene encodes CDR1 SNHLY and CDR2 FYNNEI. This CDR3 has 15 amino acids. The CDR3 coding sequence is TGTGCCAGCAGTATGCGGGGGGGCTCCTACAATGAGCAGTTCTTC. This sequence encodes CASSMRGGSYNEQFF.

The genes are TRBV6-5 and TRBJ2-7, with 12 bases aligning to TRBD1. Per the germline V gene, CDR1 is MNHEY and CDR2 is SVGAGI. This CDR3 is built from 16 residues. V shed 0 bases, J shed 5 bases, and the junction held 5 bases outside the gene matches. The CDR3 nucleotides read TGTGCCAGCAGTTACTCGGGGGACAGGGGGCCGGACGAGCAGTACTTC. Translating gives CASSYSGDRGPDEQYF.

This clonotype has only a few counts. The J gene is TRBJ1-1, the V gene TRBV20-1, with no clear D. Germline V lookup: CDR1 DFQATT, CDR2 SNEGSKA (reference sequence). V was cut by 6 bases and J by 3 bases, with 14 bases left in between. This CDR3 is built from 13 residues. In DNA form, the CDR3 reads TGCAGTGCCCCCCCCCGAGGGTACACTGAAGCTTTCTTT. Encoded protein: CSAPPRGYTEAFF.

The sample holds many counts of this clonotype. This chain links TRBV5-1 with TRBJ2-3; 7 nucleotides match TRBD2. This CDR3 spans 17 amino acids. Germline V CDR1 and CDR2: SGHRS, YFSETQ. The J segment lost 2 bases and the V segment lost 4 bases, leaving 13 bases of the junction unmatched. This CDR3 is CASSPQPRAGSTDTQYF. The CDR3 coding sequence is TGCGCCAGCAGCCCCCAACCCCGAGCGGGATCCACAGATACGCAGTATTTT.

The rearrangement links TRBV29-1 to TRBJ2-1, with unresolved D. Trimming stripped 7 bases from V and 0 bases from J, with 10 bases between. Germline V gives CDR1 SQVTM, CDR2 ANQGSEA. The CDR3 is made up of 13 amino acids. As DNA, the CDR3 is TGCAGCGGTCGGTTGAGCTCCTACAATGAGCAGTTCTTC. Amino acids: CSGRLSSYNEQFF.

This clonotype was found a few times. The J gene is TRBJ2-5, the V gene TRBV10-3, with D unclear. CDR1 and CDR2 from the germline V gene are ENHRY and SYGVKD. Trimming pared 4 bases from V and 3 bases from J, leaving 12 bases between. This CDR3 is built from 14 residues. The CDR3 here is CAISVGRAEETQYF. CDR3 nucleotide sequence: TGTGCCATCAGTGTAGGAAGGGCGGAAGAGACCCAGTACTTC.

V gene TRBV11-2 combines with J gene TRBJ2-5, with 8 bases lining up with TRBD1. This CDR3 contains 16 residues. V was clipped by 0 bases and J by 1 base; unmatched bases: 4. Germline values: CDR1 SGHAT, CDR2 FQNNGV. For the CDR3, the DNA is TGTGCCAGCAGCTTAGATCAGGGGGCTCTCCAAGAGACCCAGTACTTC. Amino acid sequence: CASSLDQGALQETQYF. The variable domain in full, completed from reference TRBV11-2 and TRBJ2-5, reads EAGVAQSPRYKIIEKRQSVAFWCNPISGHATLYWYQQILGQGPKLLIQFQNNGVVDDSQLPKDRFSAERLKGVDSTLKIQPAKLEDSAVYLCASSLDQGALQETQYFGPGTRLLVL.